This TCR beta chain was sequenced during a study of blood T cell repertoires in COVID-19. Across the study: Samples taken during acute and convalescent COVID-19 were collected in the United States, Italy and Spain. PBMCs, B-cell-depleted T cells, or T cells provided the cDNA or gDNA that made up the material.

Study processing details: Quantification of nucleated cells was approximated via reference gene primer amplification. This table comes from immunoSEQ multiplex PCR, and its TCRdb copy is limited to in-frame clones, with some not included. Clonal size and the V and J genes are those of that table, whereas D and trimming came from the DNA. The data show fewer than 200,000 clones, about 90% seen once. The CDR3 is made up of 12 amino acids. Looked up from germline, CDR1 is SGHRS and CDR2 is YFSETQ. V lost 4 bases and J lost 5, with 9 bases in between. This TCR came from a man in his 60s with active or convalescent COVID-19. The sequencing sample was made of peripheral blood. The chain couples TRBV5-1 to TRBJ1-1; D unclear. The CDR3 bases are TGCGCCAGCAGCCCCGGAGCGACTGAAGCTTTCTTT. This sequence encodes CASSPGATEAFF.